The 21 T cell receptor beta chains below all came from one sample that was sequenced in a study of post-analysis software for immune sequencing data. Findings and caveats of the study: Four to six TRBV segments were more frequent in patients than controls; TRBV5-6, TRBV5-1 and TRBV20-1 belonged to this group.

Their antigen targets remain unknown. Every TCR beta cDNA library bore unique molecular identifiers. One entry per CDR3 protein results from TCRdb running MiXCR on the PCR reads. The sample lists 820,000 or so distinct CDR3 sequences; approximately 53% were seen once. Sequenced material: blood. The receptors originated from a girl aged 10 to 17 with multiple sclerosis.

CDR3 nucleotides: TGCGCCAGCAGCTTGGATAAGGGTCGGGCCCTTGCAGCCTCTGGGGCCAACGTCCTGACTTTC. Residues: CASSLDKGRALAASGANVLTF. The chain uses TRBV5-1 and TRBJ2-6, with D uncertain. V was shortened by 0 bases and J by 0 bases, with 22 bases between the two germline ends. From germline, CDR1 is SGHRS and CDR2 YFSETQ. This CDR3 comprises 21 residues.

In this sample, this clonotype turned up a few times. V is TRBV6-5 and J is TRBJ1-2; D is unresolved. Trimming cost V 0 bases and J 4 bases, with 9 bases left between them. The CDR3 is 14 residues long. The germline gives CDR1 MNHEY, CDR2 SVGAGI. The DNA for the CDR3 is TGTGCCAGCAGTTACTCATCCGCCTCCTATGGCTACACCTTC. It yields the protein CASSYSSASYGYTF.

The CDR3 loop is CASSKAGVLYGYTF. DNA for the CDR3: TGTGCCAGCAGCAAAGCCGGGGTTCTCTATGGCTACACCTTC. The rearrangement joins TRBV6-5 to TRBJ1-2; D is uncertain. Trimming removed 6 bases from V and 4 bases from J, with 15 bases in between. CDR3 length: 14 residues. Germline V CDR1 and CDR2: MNHEY, SVGAGI.

The chain employs TRBV10-2 and TRBJ2-7, with D maybe TRBD1 (5 bases). Looked up from germline, CDR1 is WSHSY and CDR2 is SAAADI. The CDR3 has 16 residues. V was pared by 3 bases and J by 0 bases, with 15 bases between. The CDR3 bases are TGCGCCAGCAGTGACAGGGCCGGTCAGAGCTCCTACGAGCAGTACTTC. The encoded protein is CASSDRAGQSSYEQYF.

In its sample, this clonotype was seen a few times. The V gene is TRBV13, the J gene TRBJ2-1, with 11 bases fitting TRBD1. CDR3 length: 14 amino acids. Germline assignment: CDR1 PRHDT and CDR2 FYEKMQ (reference sequence). V was pared by 5 bases and J by 9 bases, with 6 bases of the junction left unmatched. CDR3 amino acids: CASSPGTGGGEQFF. Here the CDR3 DNA reads TGTGCCAGCAGCCCCGGGACAGGGGGTGGTGAGCAGTTCTTC.

The chain recombines TRBV29-1 with TRBJ1-2; D unresolved. Deletions cut 8 bases from V and 6 bases from J, with 10 bases between. This CDR3 has 10 residues. Germline lookup yields CDR1 SQVTM and CDR2 ANQGSEA. The CDR3 region has the DNA TGCAGCCCGACTGATGATGGCTACACCTTC. It is translated as CSPTDDGYTF.

V is TRBV6-1 and J is TRBJ2-3; TRBD2 matches at 7 bases. Looked up from germline, CDR1 is MNHNS and CDR2 is SASEGT. The CDR3 loop spans 16 amino acids. J gave up 0 bases and V 4 bases, and 7 bases lay outside the gene matches. The CDR3 sequence is CASSGLSGASTDTQYF. CDR3 DNA: TGTGCCAGCAGTGGACTCAGCGGGGCTAGCACAGATACGCAGTATTTT.

The chain is built from TRBV29-1 and TRBJ1-2; D uncertain. Trimming shortened V by 2 bases and J by 4 bases, and 11 bases separated the two germline ends. The CDR3 consists of 13 residues. Germline loops: CDR1 SQVTM, CDR2 ANQGSEA. CDR3 loop: CSVEPVFGYGYTF. The DNA for the CDR3 is TGCAGCGTTGAACCTGTATTCGGCTATGGCTACACCTTC. The full variable domain, with the rest looked up from reference TRBV29-1 and TRBJ1-2, is SAVISQKPSRDICQRGTSLTIQCQVDSQVTMMFWYRQQPGQSLTLIATANQGSEATYESGFVIDKFPISRPNLTFSTLTVSNMSPEDSSIYLCSVEPVFGYGYTFGSGTRLTVV.

V gene TRBV6-6 combines with J gene TRBJ2-7; maybe TRBD1 (6 bases). The J call may be in error: the DNA end matches TRBJ2-5 better. Germline V gene sequence: CDR1 MNHNY, CDR2 SVGAGI (reference sequence). This CDR3 comprises 14 residues. The CDR3 reads CASSNRDMQETQYF. The CDR3 coding sequence is TGTGCCAGCAGTAACCGGGACATGCAAGAGACCCAGTACTTC.

The chain has TRBV6-4 and TRBJ2-1; D is perhaps TRBD2 (6 bases). V lost 2 bases, J lost 5 bases, and 13 bases lay in between. The germline V gene has CDR1 MRHNA and CDR2 SNTAGT. This CDR3 contains 15 residues. This chain's CDR3 is CASSDGTLLNNEQFF. DNA for the CDR3: TGTGCCAGCAGTGACGGGACTCTACTAAACAATGAGCAGTTCTTC.

J is TRBJ1-6 and V is TRBV5-1, with D possibly TRBD1 on 6 matching bases. There are 18 residues in the CDR3. The germline CDR1 and CDR2 sequences are SGHRS and YFSETQ. V was clipped by 4 bases and J by 0 bases, with 17 bases between them. CDR3 loop: CASSPTRQESSYNSPLHF. The CDR3 DNA sequence: TGCGCCAGCAGCCCAACCCGACAGGAGAGCTCCTATAATTCACCCCTCCACTTT.

The gene calls are TRBV7-9 and TRBJ2-5, with a tentative D call TRBD2 (6 bases). The ends were cut back, 9 bases at V and 11 bases at J, with 25 bases in the middle. The CDR3 totals 14 residues. The germline gives CDR1 SEHNR, CDR2 FQNEAQ (reference sequence). The CDR3 DNA is TGTGCCAGTAGAGGGAATAGCGGATACAATGAGCAGTACTTC. Protein product: CASRGNSGYNEQYF.

The V gene is TRBV6-2 or TRBV6-3, the J gene TRBJ2-4; D is perhaps TRBD1 (5 bases). Germline assignment: CDR1 MNHEY and CDR2 SVGEGT. Trimming removed 0 bases at V and 0 bases at J, with 9 bases between. This CDR3 spans 16 amino acids. The CDR3 is CASSYSQGGAKNIQYF. CDR3 nucleotides: TGTGCCAGCAGTTACTCCCAGGGTGGAGCCAAAAACATTCAGTACTTC.

This chain connects TRBV29-1 to TRBJ1-1; maybe TRBD1 (5 bases). V was cut by 7 bases and J by 1 base, with 13 bases left in between. This CDR3 is built from 13 residues. The germline CDR1 and CDR2 sequences are SQVTM and ANQGSEA. The CDR3 region is CSARTDTNTEAFF. DNA for the CDR3: TGCAGCGCCCGGACGGACACGAACACTGAAGCTTTCTTT. Together with reference TRBV29-1 and TRBJ1-1, the CDR3 gives the full variable domain: SAVISQKPSRDICQRGTSLTIQCQVDSQVTMMFWYRQQPGQSLTLIATANQGSEATYESGFVIDKFPISRPNLTFSTLTVSNMSPEDSSIYLCSARTDTNTEAFFGQGTRLTVV.

V usage is TRBV20-1 and J usage is TRBJ2-3; TRBD1 aligns across 7 bases. Germline CDR1 and CDR2: DFQATT and SNEGSKA (reference sequence). V lost 2 bases, J lost 4 bases, and 6 bases stayed unmatched. The CDR3 loop spans 14 amino acids. CDR3 DNA: TGCAGTGCTAGATGGACAGGACGGGCAGATACGCAGTATTTT. This encodes CSARWTGRADTQYF.

CDR3 nucleotide sequence: TGTGCCAGCAGCTCGGACGTAGGGATTCAGTACTTC. It codes for CASSSDVGIQYF. J is TRBJ2-4 and V is TRBV5-5; no clear D gene. The CDR3 contains 12 residues. Germline V gene data show CDR1 as SGHKS and CDR2 as YYEKEE (reference sequence). V lost 3 bases and J lost 10, with 11 bases in between.

This chain connects TRBV5-8 to TRBJ1-4, with D possibly TRBD1 on 6 matching bases. The CDR3 runs to 17 residues. Germline values: CDR1 SGHTS, CDR2 YDEGEE. V was shortened by 4 bases and J by 7 bases, with 23 bases between the two germline ends. The CDR3 protein is CASSPGEMSGLSEKLFF. CDR3 DNA: TGTGCCAGCAGCCCAGGGGAGATGAGCGGTTTGAGTGAAAAACTGTTTTTT.

The count of this clonotype is one. V usage is TRBV7-9 and J usage is TRBJ2-1; 8 nucleotides align to TRBD1. This CDR3 contains 15 residues. V lost 5 bases, J lost 3 bases, and 6 bases stayed unmatched. Germline CDR1 and CDR2: SEHNR and FQNEAQ (reference sequence). The CDR3 DNA follows: TGTGCCAGCAGCCCTAGGGACAGGAACTACAATGAGCAGTTCTTC. This codes for CASSPRDRNYNEQFF.

This clonotype was counted a few times. The V gene is TRBV7-6, the J gene TRBJ2-7, with 9 bases aligning to TRBD1. V dropped 5 bases and J dropped 1; count of bases not matched to a gene: 9. This CDR3 spans 16 amino acids. Germline lookup yields CDR1 SGHVS and CDR2 FNYEAQ. The CDR3 region is CASSQGQGVGSYEQYF. CDR3 sequence (DNA): TGTGCCAGCAGCCAGGGACAGGGAGTTGGGTCCTACGAGCAGTACTTC.

The rearrangement uses TRBV20-1 and TRBJ1-1; D is undetermined. Germline V gene data show CDR1 as DFQATT and CDR2 as SNEGSKA (reference sequence). CDR3 length: 13 amino acids. Trimming left V 1 base short and J 3 bases short, with 9 bases between. The CDR3 sequence is CSARVWDYTEAFF. In nucleotides, the CDR3 is TGCAGTGCTAGAGTGTGGGATTACACTGAAGCTTTCTTT.

CDR3 nucleotides: TGCGCCAGCAGCTTGGGGACAGGGGACCCGAACACTGAAGCTTTCTTT. Residues: CASSLGTGDPNTEAFF. The chain is built from TRBV5-1 and TRBJ1-1; 9 bases map to TRBD1. The V segment lost 0 bases and the J segment 1 base; nucleotides outside the gene matches: 4. Germline CDR1 and CDR2: SGHRS and YFSETQ. The CDR3 loop spans 16 amino acids.